This T cell receptor beta chain was sequenced in a study of control samples from healthy donors and cancer patients. Germline loops: CDR1 LGHDT, CDR2 YNNKEL (reference sequence). The CDR3 sequence is 14 residues long. The V end was cut by 0 bases, the J end by 6 bases, with 11 bases between. This clone has a handful of counts. Measured with immunoSEQ multiplex PCR; TCRdb has only the in-frame clones, and not every one. The sample records roughly 26,000 clones, 70% to 90% being singletons. The sample was PBMCs. The chain carries TRBV3-1 (or the pseudogene TRBV3-2) and TRBJ1-1; D not resolved. This TCR came from a woman aged 60-75 years with head and neck cancer. Here the CDR3 DNA reads TGTGCCAGCAGCCAAGAGCCGGGTTTTTCTGAAGCTTTCTTT. It yields the protein CASSQEPGFSEAFF.